This TCR beta chain was documented in a study of vaccination and CD4 T cells after COVID-19. Whole-study context: The post-vaccine samples came a median approximately 70 days after dose two (range 14 to 241). Findings and caveats of the study: Detection of a median around 86% of reactive clones in convalescent patients was confined to the period after vaccination. Researchers report that 304 of 307 vaccine-specific clones in convalescent patients proved spike mono-reactive.

This clonotype was counted only a few times. Its specificity is unknown. Sequence data for DNA of cultured CD4+ T cells were generated by the Oncomine TCR Beta short-read assay. Genomic DNA from cultured CD4+ T cells was extracted. MiXCR was run by TCRdb on the PCR reads, yielding one entry per CDR3 protein. The data hold about 11,000 distinct CDR3 sequences, with less than 70% observed a single time. The treatment denotes: approximately 11-day PBMC culture with coronavirus spike peptide pools or control peptides (ViraFEST assay). The V and J ends lost 0 bases and 6 bases, in that order; junction bases with no gene match: 10. The CDR3 length is 15 residues. The V gene's germline CDR1 is DFQATT and CDR2 SNEGSKA (reference sequence).

Sequencing was carried out using CD4+ T cells from blood, cultured in vitro. The origin of this receptor is a human donor who had recovered from COVID-19. V is TRBV20-1 and J is TRBJ1-2; 7 bases fit TRBD1. This chain's CDR3 is CSARDPVKGADGYTF. In nucleotides, the CDR3 is TGCAGTGCTAGAGATCCGGTGAAGGGGGCGGATGGCTACACCTTC.